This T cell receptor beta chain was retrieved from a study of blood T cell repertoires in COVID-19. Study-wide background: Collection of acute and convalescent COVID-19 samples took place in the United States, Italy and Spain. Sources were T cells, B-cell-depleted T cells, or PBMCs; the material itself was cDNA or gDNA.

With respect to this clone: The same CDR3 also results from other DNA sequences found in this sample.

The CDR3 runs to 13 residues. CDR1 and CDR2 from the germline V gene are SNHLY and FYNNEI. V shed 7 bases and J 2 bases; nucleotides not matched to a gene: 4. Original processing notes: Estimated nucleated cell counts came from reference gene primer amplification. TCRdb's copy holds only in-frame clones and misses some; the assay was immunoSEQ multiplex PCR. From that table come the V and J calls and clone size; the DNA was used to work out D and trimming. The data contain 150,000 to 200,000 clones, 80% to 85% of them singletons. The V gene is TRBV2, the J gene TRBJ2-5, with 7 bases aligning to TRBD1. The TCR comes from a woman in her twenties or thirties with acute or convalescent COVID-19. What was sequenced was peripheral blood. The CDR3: CASTRDRQETQYF. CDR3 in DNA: TGTGCCAGCACGAGGGACAGACAAGAGACCCAGTACTTC.